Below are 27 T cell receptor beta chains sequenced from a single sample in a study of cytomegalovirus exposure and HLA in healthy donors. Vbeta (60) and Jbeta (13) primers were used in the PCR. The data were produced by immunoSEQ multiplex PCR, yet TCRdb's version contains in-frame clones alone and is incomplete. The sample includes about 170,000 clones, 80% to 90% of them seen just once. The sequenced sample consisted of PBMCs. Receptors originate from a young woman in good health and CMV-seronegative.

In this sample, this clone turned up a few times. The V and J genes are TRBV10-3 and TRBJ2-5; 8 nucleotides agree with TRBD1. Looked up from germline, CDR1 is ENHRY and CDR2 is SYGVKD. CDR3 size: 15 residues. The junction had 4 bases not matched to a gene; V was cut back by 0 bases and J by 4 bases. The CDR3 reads CAISESVQGAETQYF. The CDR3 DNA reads TGTGCCATCAGTGAGTCTGTCCAGGGGGCAGAGACCCAGTACTTC.

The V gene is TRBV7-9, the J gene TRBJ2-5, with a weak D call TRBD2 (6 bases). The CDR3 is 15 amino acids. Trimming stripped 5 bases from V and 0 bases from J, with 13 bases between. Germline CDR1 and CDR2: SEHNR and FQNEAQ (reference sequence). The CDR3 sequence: CASSIEGGYQETQYF. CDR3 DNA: TGTGCCAGCAGCATAGAAGGAGGGTACCAAGAGACCCAGTACTTC.

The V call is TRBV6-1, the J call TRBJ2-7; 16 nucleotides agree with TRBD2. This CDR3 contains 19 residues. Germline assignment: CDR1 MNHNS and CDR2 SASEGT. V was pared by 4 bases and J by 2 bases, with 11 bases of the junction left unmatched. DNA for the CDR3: TGTGCCAGCAGTGCAAGACCGGGACTAGCGGGAGGGACCGCCTACGAGCAGTACTTC. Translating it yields CASSARPGLAGGTAYEQYF.

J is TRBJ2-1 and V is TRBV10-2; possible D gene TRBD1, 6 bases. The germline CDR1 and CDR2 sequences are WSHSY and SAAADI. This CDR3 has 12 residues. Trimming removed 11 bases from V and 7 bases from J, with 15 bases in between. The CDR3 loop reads CAGSQGGNEQFF. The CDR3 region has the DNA TGCGCCGGCTCCCAAGGGGGAAATGAGCAGTTCTTC.

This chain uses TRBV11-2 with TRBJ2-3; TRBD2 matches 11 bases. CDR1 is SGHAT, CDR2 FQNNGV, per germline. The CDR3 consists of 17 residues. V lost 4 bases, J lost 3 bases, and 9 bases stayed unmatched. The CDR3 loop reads CASSSHPLAGGTDTQYF. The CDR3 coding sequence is TGTGCCAGCAGCTCCCATCCCCTAGCGGGAGGTACAGATACGCAGTATTTT.

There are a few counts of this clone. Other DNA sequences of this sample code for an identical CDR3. CDR3 sequence (DNA): TGTGCCAGCAGCTTAGCGGGAGAGGGGGGGGAGACCCAGTACTTC. Protein sequence: CASSLAGEGGETQYF. This rearrangement joins TRBV28 to TRBJ2-5, with 9 bases fitting TRBD2. This CDR3 contains 15 residues. The trim removed 6 bases at V and 5 bases at J, leaving 10 bases unmatched. The V gene's germline CDR1 is MDHEN and CDR2 SYDVKM.

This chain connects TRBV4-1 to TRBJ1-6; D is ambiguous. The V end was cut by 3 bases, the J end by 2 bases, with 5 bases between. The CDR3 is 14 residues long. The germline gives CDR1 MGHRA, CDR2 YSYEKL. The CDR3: CASSQYPYNSPLHF. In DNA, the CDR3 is TGCGCCAGCAGCCAGTATCCCTATAATTCACCCCTCCACTTT.

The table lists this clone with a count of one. CDR3 in DNA: TGTGCCAGCAGCTTATACCCCCTAGCGGGACGCTCCTACAATGAGCAGTTCTTC. Translated, it gives CASSLYPLAGRSYNEQFF. The J gene is TRBJ2-1, the V gene TRBV11-3, with 9 bases lining up with TRBD2. V was clipped by 2 bases and J by 0 bases; unmatched bases: 8. Germline V CDR1 and CDR2: SGHNT, YENEEA. The CDR3 totals 18 residues.

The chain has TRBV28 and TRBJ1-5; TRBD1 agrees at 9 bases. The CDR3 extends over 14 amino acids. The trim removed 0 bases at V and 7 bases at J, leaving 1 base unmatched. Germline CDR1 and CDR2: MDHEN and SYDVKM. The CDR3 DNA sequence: TGTGCCAGCAGTTTATGGGACAGGGGCCAGCCCCAGCATTTT. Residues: CASSLWDRGQPQHF. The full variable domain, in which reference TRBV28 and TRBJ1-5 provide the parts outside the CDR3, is DVKVTQSSRYLVKRTGEKVFLECVQDMDHENMFWYRQDPGLGLRLIYFSYDVKMKEKGDIPEGYSVSREKKERFSLILESASTNQTSMYLCASSLWDRGQPQHFGDGTRLSIL.

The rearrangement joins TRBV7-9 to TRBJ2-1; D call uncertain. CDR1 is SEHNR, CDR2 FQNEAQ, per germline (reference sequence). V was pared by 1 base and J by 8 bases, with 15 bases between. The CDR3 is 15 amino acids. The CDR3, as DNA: TGTGCCAGCAGCTTAGAGTATGACCCTCGGGATGAGCAGTTCTTC. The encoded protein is CASSLEYDPRDEQFF.

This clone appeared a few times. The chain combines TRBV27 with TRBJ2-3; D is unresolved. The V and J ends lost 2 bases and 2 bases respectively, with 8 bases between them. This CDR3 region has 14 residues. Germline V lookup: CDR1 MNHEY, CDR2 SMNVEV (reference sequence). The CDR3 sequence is CASSLKLNTDTQYF. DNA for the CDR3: TGTGCCAGCAGTTTAAAGCTCAACACAGATACGCAGTATTTT.

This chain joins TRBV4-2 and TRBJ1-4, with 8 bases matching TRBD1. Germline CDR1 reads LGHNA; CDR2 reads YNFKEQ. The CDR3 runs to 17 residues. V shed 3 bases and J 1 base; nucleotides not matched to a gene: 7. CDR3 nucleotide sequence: TGTGCCAGCAGCCACATTACCACAGGGGGAACTAATGAAAAACTGTTTTTT. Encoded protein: CASSHITTGGTNEKLFF.

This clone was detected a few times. The CDR3 reads CASSYSIEVSGNTIYF. DNA for the CDR3: TGTGCCAGCAGTTACTCGATCGAGGTATCTGGAAACACCATATATTTT. V gene TRBV6-5 combines with J gene TRBJ1-3; the D is unclear. Germline V gene sequence: CDR1 MNHEY, CDR2 SVGAGI. V was shortened by 0 bases and J by 1 base, with 10 bases between the two germline ends. CDR3 length equals 16 residues.

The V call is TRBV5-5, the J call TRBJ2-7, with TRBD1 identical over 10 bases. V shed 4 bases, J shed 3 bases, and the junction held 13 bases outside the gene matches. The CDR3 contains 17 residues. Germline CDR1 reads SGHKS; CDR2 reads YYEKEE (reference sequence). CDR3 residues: CASSPNFRTGGIYEQYF. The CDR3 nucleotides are TGTGCCAGCAGCCCCAATTTTCGGACAGGGGGAATCTACGAGCAGTACTTC.

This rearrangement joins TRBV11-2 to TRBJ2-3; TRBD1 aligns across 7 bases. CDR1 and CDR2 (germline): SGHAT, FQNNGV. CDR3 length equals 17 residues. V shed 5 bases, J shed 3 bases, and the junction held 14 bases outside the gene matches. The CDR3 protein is CASSPSPGQRGTDTQYF. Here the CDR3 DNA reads TGTGCCAGCAGCCCATCCCCGGGACAGAGGGGGACAGATACGCAGTATTTT.

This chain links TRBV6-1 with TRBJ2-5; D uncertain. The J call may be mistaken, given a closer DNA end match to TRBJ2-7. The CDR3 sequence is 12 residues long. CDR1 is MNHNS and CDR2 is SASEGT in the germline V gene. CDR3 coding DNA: TGTGCCAGCAGATTTTCTCCCTACGAGCAGTACTTC. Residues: CASRFSPYEQYF.

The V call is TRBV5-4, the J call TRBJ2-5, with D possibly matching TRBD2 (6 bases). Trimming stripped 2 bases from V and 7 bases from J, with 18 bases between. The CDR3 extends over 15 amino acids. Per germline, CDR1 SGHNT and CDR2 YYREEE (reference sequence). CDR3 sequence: CASSFATPRRGTQYF. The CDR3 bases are TGTGCCAGCAGCTTTGCGACTCCTCGGAGGGGGACCCAGTACTTC. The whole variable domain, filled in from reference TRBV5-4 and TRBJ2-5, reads ETGVTQSPTHLIKTRGQQVTLRCSSQSGHNTVSWYQQALGQGPQFIFQYYREEENGRGNFPPRFSGLQFPNYSSELNVNALELDDSALYLCASSFATPRRGTQYFGPGTRLLVL.

The CDR3 loop reads CASSLGRGRAGKGPGELFF. The CDR3 nucleotides read TGTGCCAGCAGCTTAGGACGCGGGAGGGCCGGGAAGGGGCCCGGGGAGCTGTTTTTT. The V gene is TRBV11-3, the J gene TRBJ2-2; 9 bases fit TRBD2. The V gene's germline CDR1 is SGHNT and CDR2 YENEEA. The CDR3 spans 19 residues. V lost 1 base to trimming and J lost 6 bases; unmatched junction nucleotides: 15.

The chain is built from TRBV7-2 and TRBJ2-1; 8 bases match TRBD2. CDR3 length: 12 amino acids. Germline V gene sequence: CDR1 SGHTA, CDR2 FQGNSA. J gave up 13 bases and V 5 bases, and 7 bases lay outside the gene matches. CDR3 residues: CASSHGGAGQFF. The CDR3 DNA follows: TGTGCCAGCAGCCACGGGGGGGCGGGACAGTTCTTC.

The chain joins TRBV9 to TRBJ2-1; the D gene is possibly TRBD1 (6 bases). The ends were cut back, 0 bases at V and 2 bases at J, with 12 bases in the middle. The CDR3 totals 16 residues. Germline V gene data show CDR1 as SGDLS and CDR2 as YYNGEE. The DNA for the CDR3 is TGTGCCAGCAGCGTAGGTCAAGGGGGAGCCTACAATGAGCAGTTCTTC. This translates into CASSVGQGGAYNEQFF. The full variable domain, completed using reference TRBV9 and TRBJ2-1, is DSGVTQTPKHLITATGQRVTLRCSPRSGDLSVYWYQQSLDQGLQFLIQYYNGEERAKGNILERFSAQQFPDLHSELNLSSLELGDSALYFCASSVGQGGAYNEQFFGPGTRLTVL.

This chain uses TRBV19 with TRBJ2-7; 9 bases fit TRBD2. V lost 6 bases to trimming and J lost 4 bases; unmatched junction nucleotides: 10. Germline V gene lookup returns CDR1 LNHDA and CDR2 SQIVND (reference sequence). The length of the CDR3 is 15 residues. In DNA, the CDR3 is TGTGCCAGTAGCCTCGCGGGGGGGGTAGCGTACGAGCAGTACTTC. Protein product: CASSLAGGVAYEQYF.

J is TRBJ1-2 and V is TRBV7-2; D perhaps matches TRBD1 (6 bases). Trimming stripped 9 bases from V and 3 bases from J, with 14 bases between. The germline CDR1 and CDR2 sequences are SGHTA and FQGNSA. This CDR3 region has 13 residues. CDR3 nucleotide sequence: TGTGCCAGTAGCCTGGGACAACACTATGGCTACACCTTC. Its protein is CASSLGQHYGYTF.

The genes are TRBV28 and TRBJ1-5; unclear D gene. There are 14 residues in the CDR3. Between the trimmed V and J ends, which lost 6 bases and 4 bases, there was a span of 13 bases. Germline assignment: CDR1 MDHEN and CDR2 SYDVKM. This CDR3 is CASRGGGINQPQHF. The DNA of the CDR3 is TGTGCCAGCAGGGGAGGAGGGATTAATCAGCCCCAGCATTTT.

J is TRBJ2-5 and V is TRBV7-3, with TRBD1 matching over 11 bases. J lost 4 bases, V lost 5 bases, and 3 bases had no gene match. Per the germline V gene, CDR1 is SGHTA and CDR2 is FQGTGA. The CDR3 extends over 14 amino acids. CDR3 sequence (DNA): TGTGCCAGCAGCCCGGGGACAGGGGGAGAGACCCAGTACTTC. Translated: CASSPGTGGETQYF.

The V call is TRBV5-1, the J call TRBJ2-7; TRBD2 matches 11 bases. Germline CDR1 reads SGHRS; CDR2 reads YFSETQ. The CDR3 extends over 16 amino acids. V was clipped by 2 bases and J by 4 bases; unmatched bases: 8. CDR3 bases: TGCGCCAGCAGCTTAGATAGCGGGAGGGCTTTATACGAGCAGTACTTC. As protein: CASSLDSGRALYEQYF.

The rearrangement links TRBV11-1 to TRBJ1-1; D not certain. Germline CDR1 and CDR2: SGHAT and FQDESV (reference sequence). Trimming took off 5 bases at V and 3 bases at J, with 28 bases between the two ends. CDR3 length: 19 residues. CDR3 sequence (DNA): TGTGCCAGCAGCCCCGTGCTAGGCAGTGCATTCTATGAGGACACTGAAGCTTTCTTT. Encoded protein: CASSPVLGSAFYEDTEAFF.

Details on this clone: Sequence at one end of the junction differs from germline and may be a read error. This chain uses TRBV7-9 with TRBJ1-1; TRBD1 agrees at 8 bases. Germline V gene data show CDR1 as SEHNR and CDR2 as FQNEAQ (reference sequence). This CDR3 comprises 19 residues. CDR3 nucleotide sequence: TGTTCCAGCAGCCCCTCTTTGGGATACCAGGGGGCGCGGCGGACTGAAGCTTTCTTT. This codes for CSSSPSLGYQGARRTEAFF.